This is a list of T cell receptor beta chains from one sample in a study of CXCR3-negative and CXCR3-positive naive CD8 T cells. Using the 5' RACE reads, TCRdb records one entry per CDR3 protein without DNA. The sample table includes under 65,000 distinct CDR3 sequences. The sample comprised memory CD8+ T cells from blood. All receptors derive from a human donor in good health. Some clones in this sample may be carry-over from other donors' samples. Both conserved end residues are part of each CDR3. The order of the fields is V gene, J gene, CDR3 protein.

TRBV7-3	TRBJ2-1	CASSLRGPTSGSHNEQFF
TRBV18	TRBJ1-1	CASSPPGTEAFF
TRBV30	TRBJ2-2	CAWSYGSGELFF
TRBV5-5	TRBJ2-1	CASTTIPGNYNEQFF
TRBV7-9	TRBJ2-4	CASSFVVGAENIQYF
TRBV7-3	TRBJ2-7	CASSLMLGGTYEQYF
TRBV24-1	TRBJ1-1	CATTDRRPNTEAFF
TRBV29-1	TRBJ2-3	CSVEDSGLHRTDTQYF
TRBV11-3	TRBJ1-1	CASSNRVEAFF
TRBV29-1	TRBJ2-7	CSVVDYLNSVQYF
TRBV29-1	TRBJ2-6	CSVLGYSSGANVLTF
TRBV28	TRBJ1-5	CASSFFSQAQHF
TRBV3-1	TRBJ1-1	CASSQDGWNTEAFF
TRBV29-1	TRBJ2-2	CSVEENTGELFF
TRBV7-3	TRBJ2-3	CASSFQGARADTQYF
TRBV11-2	TRBJ2-7	CASARGTSYEQYF
TRBV7-9	TRBJ2-1	CASSLGTSGDNEQFF
TRBV13	TRBJ1-2	CASTPSDSNYGYTF
TRBV27	TRBJ1-6	CASSISGTGWNSPLHF
TRBV6-6	TRBJ2-2	CASSYDRASRQATGELFF